This T cell receptor beta chain was captured by sequencing in a study of T cell responses to AZD1222 COVID-19 vaccine. General study findings and limits: Reportedly, nearly half of unique spike TCRs recognized epitopes outside B.1.351/B.1.1.7 mutations. Distributed over spike, vaccine-associated CD4 TCRs predominated at 160-218 and 743-854.

A note on this clone: Its antigen is unknown.

This table comes from immunoSEQ multiplex PCR, and its TCRdb copy is limited to in-frame clones, with some not included. Among 20,000 or so clones listed, roughly 86% were seen once. This CDR3 has 15 amino acids. V dropped 4 bases and J dropped 2; count of bases not matched to a gene: 3. Looked up from germline, CDR1 is SGHAT and CDR2 is FQNNGV. The sequence was collected from an adult who received the AZD1222 COVID-19 vaccine. The specimen comprised peripheral blood, sampled 28 days after the second AZD1222 dose. The V call is TRBV11-2, the J call TRBJ2-1, with 9 bases matching TRBD2. In DNA, the CDR3 is TGTGCCAGCAGCTCACTAGCGGGCCCCTACAATGAGCAGTTCTTC. It codes for CASSSLAGPYNEQFF.